This T cell receptor beta chain was captured in a study of cytotoxic CD8 clonotypes in ibrutinib-treated CLL. The CDR3 runs to 16 residues. From germline, CDR1 is LGHNA and CDR2 YSLEER. Deletions cut 0 bases from V and 7 bases from J, with 19 bases between. Some clones are missing from TCRdb's copy, which holds only in-frame ones; the method was immunoSEQ multiplex PCR. Here the sample spans 120,000 to 150,000 clones, approximately 90% being singletons. This clonotype originated in a human donor with chronic lymphocytic leukemia. The sequencing here drew on PBMCs, taken after 12 months of ibrutinib treatment. The genes are TRBV4-3 and TRBJ2-7, with D possibly matching TRBD2 (5 bases). The CDR3: CASSQDSRGLPGEQYF. CDR3 nucleotides: TGCGCCAGCAGCCAAGATTCCCGCGGACTTCCGGGGGAGCAGTACTTC.